This T cell receptor beta chain emerged from a study of CD8 T cells in ankylosing spondylitis. Study results and limitations: Past research had described some motif variants in reactive arthritis synovial fluid and blood. Disease-associated clones were reportedly significantly overrepresented in matched ankylosing spondylitis synovial fluid. With a CD8+ phenotype, disease-linked clones were relatively rare in peripheral blood. In ankylosing spondylitis blood, a motif of roughly eight highly homologous TCR beta variants appeared characteristic.

Comment on this clonotype: Its antigen is undetermined.

Each TCR beta library was made by quantitative 5'-RACE that incorporated molecular barcodes. Using its own MiXCR run on the 5' RACE reads, TCRdb lists one record per CDR3 protein. The table shows hundreds of thousands of distinct CDR3 sequences, with approximately 11% occurring only once. The CDR3 runs to 14 residues. V was shortened by 5 bases and J by 1 base, with 11 bases between the two germline ends. Germline lookup yields CDR1 SGHVS and CDR2 FNYEAQ. The clonotype comes from a male donor with ankylosing spondylitis. The sample was blood, either unsorted or a sorted T cell fraction (not recorded which). V usage is TRBV7-6 and J usage is TRBJ1-1; the D gene is possibly TRBD1 (5 bases). CDR3 sequence: CASSPGGQNTEAFF. The CDR3 bases are TGTGCCAGCAGCCCAGGTGGACAGAACACTGAAGCTTTCTTT.